The source of this T cell receptor beta chain is a study of beta chain features in type 1 diabetes (dated 2018 in TCRdb). Broadly, across the study: Mean age, gender distribution, total cell number and subset yield were not different between patients and healthy donors. Across all samples, around 99 million sorted cells were examined, and cell number per subset correlated strongly with RNA yield. The study compared TCRB repertoires of sorted circulating CD4+ T cell subsets between recently diagnosed type 1 diabetes patients and matched healthy donors. Whereas all 28 donors provided naive and central memory subsets, regulatory and stem cell-like memory subsets were isolated from just 8 patients and roughly 8 healthy donors.

The entire amount of isolated RNA was reverse transcribed using the High Capacity cDNA Reverse Transcription Kit, so the sequenced TCRB transcripts were expressed ones. Deep immunoSEQ sequencing was performed on naive, central memory and regulatory T cell samples, with an average of roughly 4 million total reads per sample. Sorted cells were lysed in RLT buffer and RNA was extracted with DNase-treated RNeasy Micro or Mini kits, depending on cell number. Each cell subset was processed on its own to prevent cross-contamination, while patient and healthy donor samples were processed together. The immunoSEQ multiplex PCR was used to amplify TCRB sequences from cDNA, yielding 87-bp fragments that span the CDR3 region. Sequencing of the amplicons was performed on the Illumina HiSeq platform. Under the source paper's analysis protocol: PCR bias was corrected computationally using synthetic template baselines, and reads within Hamming distance 2 were collapsed, with unmergeable singletons discarded. Reads were aligned against IMGT so that V, D and J genes, CDR3 length and insertions or deletions at six rearrangement sites could be assigned. Within each subset, clonotype counts were normalized to the number of sorted cells before true diversity and Gini coefficients were calculated with the tcR R package. The overlap coefficient, calculated on TCRB nucleotide sequences, was used to measure repertoire sharing. As a proxy for the pre-selection repertoire, out-of-frame TCRB sequences from naive cells were analyzed. In TCRdb, the immuneACCESS table is reduced to in-frame sequences with V and J assigned. These tables do not hold every clone; where another copy was compared, an unresolved V gene accounts for under half, and the others remain unexplained. Clone size and the V and J calls come from that table; the DNA yielded D and trimming. For this sample the table gives approximately 150,000 clones, of which less than 11% were detected only once. Around 1.2% of the sample is held by the ten biggest clonotypes.

From each donor, a single peripheral blood sample of approximately 110 mL on average was drawn into heparinised tubes. Naive, central memory, regulatory and stem cell-like memory CD4+ T cells were sorted on a BD FACSAria II using a panel including CD45RO, CCR7, CD25, CD127, CD95 and CD27. Every sorted population had a purity above 98%. PBMCs were isolated right away by Lymphoprep density gradient centrifugation and were stained directly, without culture. Samples were stained and sorted in pairs, with one healthy donor and one patient per experiment, so that batch effects were minimized. Trimming at the junction amounts to 5 bases on V and 0 bases on J, and the germline ends lie 5 bases apart. According to the germline V gene, CDR1 reads SGHAT and CDR2 reads FQNNGV. From cysteine to phenylalanine, the CDR3 is 13 amino acids long. Here the CDR3 DNA is all that survives: 39 bases in frame from base 1.

This clone was counted a few times. Its recognized antigen is unknown. Base qualities were left out, and no much larger clone turns up one base away. Study-wide conclusions, independent of this receptor: PCR might favor shorter templates, but patient and control samples were amplified and corrected together, so any skew would affect both groups equally. In all four CD4+ subsets, TCRB CDR3 length was moderately but significantly shorter in type 1 diabetes patients. HLA sub-analyses involved small numbers of individuals, so any influence of HLA type on TCRB rearrangement remained unresolved. Naive, central memory and regulatory TCRB repertoires appeared to be more similar among patients than among healthy donors. Sequencing cDNA rather than genomic DNA could over-represent highly expressing activated cells, although activation and CD3 levels did not differ between groups. At VDJ recombination sites, patients with type 1 diabetes made fewer insertions and deleted more nucleotides, a pattern implying thymic rearrangement abnormalities.

The sequencing input was naive CD4+ T cells from blood. What the cell subset or site label conveys for this sample: true naive CD4+ T cells. The source of this sequence is a man aged 18 to 30 in good health. The rearranged chain carries TRBV11-2 and TRBJ1-3; a confident D gene designation cannot be given. At the DNA level, the sequence is TGTGCCAGCAGCCGGGACTCTGGAAACACCATATATTTT. It translates to CASSRDSGNTIYF.